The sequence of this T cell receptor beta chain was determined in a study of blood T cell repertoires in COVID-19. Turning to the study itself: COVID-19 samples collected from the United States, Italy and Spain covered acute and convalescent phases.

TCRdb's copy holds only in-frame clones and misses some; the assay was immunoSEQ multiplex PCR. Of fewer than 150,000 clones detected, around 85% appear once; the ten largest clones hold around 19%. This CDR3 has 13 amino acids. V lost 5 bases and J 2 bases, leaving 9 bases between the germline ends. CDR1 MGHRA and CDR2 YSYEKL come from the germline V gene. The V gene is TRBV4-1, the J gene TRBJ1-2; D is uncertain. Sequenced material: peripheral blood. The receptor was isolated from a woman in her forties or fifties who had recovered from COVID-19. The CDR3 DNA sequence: TGCGCCAGCAGCTCCTCCGGGAACTATGGCTACACCTTC. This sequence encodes CASSSSGNYGYTF.